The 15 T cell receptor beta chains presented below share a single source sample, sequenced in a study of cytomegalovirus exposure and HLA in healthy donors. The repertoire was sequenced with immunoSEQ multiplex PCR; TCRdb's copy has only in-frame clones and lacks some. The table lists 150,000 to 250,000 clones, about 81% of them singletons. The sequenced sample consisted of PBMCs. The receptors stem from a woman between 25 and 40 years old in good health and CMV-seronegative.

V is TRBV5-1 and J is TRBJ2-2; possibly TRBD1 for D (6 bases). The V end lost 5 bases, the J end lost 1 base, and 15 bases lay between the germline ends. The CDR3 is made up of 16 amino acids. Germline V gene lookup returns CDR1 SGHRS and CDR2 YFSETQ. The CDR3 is CASRGPQGRNTGELFF. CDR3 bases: TGCGCCAGCAGGGGCCCACAGGGTCGGAACACCGGGGAGCTGTTTTTT.

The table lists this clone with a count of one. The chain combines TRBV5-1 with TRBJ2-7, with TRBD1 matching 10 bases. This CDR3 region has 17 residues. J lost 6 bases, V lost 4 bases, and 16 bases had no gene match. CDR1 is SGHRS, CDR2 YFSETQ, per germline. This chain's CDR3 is CASSGDIPGTGAGEQYF. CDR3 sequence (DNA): TGCGCCAGCAGCGGGGATATCCCCGGGACAGGGGCGGGCGAGCAGTACTTC.

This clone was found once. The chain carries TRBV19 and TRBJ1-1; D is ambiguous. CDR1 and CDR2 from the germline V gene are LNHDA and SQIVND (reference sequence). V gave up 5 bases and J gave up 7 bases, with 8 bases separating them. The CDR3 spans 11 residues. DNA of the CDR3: TGTGCCAGTAGTTTGGGCCTTGAAGCTTTCTTT. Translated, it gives CASSLGLEAFF.

As DNA, the CDR3 is TGTGCCAGCAGAGAGAGACAGGGTGGCAATCAGCCCCAGCATTTT. Translated, it gives CASRERQGGNQPQHF. The rearrangement joins TRBV6-6 to TRBJ1-5; 7 nucleotides agree with TRBD1. This CDR3 is 15 amino acids long. V shed 6 bases and J 2 bases; nucleotides not matched to a gene: 7. CDR1 is MNHNY, CDR2 SVGAGI, per germline (reference sequence).

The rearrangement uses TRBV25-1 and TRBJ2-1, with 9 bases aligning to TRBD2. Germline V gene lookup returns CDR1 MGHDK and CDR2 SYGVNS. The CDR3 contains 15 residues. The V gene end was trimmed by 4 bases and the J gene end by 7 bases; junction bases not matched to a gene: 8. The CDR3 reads CASSGLAAGGNEQFF. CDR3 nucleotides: TGTGCCAGCAGTGGACTAGCGGCGGGTGGTAATGAGCAGTTCTTC.

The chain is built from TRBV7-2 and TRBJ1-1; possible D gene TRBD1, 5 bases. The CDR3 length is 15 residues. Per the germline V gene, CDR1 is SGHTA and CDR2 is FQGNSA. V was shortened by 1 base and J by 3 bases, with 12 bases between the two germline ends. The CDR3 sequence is CASSLEWGGDTEAFF. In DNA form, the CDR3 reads TGTGCCAGCAGCTTAGAATGGGGAGGGGACACTGAAGCTTTCTTT.

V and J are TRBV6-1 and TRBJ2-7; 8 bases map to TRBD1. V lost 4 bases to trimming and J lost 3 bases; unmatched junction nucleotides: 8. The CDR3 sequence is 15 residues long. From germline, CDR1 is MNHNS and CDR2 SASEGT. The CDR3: CASSGGAGGNYEQYF. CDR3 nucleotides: TGTGCCAGCAGTGGGGGGGCAGGGGGCAACTACGAGCAGTACTTC.

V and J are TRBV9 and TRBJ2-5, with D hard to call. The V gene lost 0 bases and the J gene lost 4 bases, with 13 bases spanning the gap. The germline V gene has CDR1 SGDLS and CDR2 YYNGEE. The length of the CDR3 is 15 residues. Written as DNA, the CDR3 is TGTGCCAGCAGCGTAGGTAGTACCTACGGAGAGACCCAGTACTTC. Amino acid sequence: CASSVGSTYGETQYF.

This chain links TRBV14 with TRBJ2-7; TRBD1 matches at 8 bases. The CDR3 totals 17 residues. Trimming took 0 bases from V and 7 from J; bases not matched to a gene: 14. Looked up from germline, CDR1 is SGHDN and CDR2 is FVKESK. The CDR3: CASSQDYGAGGSGEQYF. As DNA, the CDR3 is TGTGCCAGCAGCCAAGATTACGGGGCAGGGGGCTCGGGTGAGCAGTACTTC.

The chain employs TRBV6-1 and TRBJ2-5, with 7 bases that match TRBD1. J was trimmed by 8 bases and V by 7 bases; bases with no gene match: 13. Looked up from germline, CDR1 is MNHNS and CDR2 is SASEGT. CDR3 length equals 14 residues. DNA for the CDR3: TGTGCCAGCAAAATCGGGACAGCCGAGAGAACCCAGTACTTC. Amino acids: CASKIGTAERTQYF.

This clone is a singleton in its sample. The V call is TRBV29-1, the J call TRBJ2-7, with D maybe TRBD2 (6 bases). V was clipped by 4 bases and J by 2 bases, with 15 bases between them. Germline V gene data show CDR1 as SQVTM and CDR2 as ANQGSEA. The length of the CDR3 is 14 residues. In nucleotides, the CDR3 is TGCAGCGTTGCCCGGGACGGGAGCACCTACGAGCAGTACTTC. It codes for CSVARDGSTYEQYF.

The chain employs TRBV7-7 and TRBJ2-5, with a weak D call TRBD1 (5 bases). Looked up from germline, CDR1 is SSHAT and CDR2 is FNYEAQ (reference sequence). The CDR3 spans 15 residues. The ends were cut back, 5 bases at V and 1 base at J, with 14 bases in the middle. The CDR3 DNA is TGTGCCAGCAGCCATGGCCTAGGGGTCCAAGAGACCCAGTACTTC. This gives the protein CASSHGLGVQETQYF.

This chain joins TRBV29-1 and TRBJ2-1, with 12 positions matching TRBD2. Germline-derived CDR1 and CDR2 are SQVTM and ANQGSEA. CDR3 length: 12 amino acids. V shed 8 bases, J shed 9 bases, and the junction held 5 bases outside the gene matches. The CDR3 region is CSISGLAGEQFF. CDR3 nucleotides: TGCAGCATCTCGGGACTAGCGGGTGAGCAGTTCTTC.

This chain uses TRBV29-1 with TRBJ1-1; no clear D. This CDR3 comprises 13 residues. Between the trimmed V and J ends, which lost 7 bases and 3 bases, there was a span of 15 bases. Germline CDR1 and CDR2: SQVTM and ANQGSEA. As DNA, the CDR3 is TGCAGCGCATTTTCGGGAGGGTACACTGAAGCTTTCTTT. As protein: CSAFSGGYTEAFF. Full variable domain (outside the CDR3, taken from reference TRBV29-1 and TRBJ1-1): SAVISQKPSRDICQRGTSLTIQCQVDSQVTMMFWYRQQPGQSLTLIATANQGSEATYESGFVIDKFPISRPNLTFSTLTVSNMSPEDSSIYLCSAFSGGYTEAFFGQGTRLTVV.

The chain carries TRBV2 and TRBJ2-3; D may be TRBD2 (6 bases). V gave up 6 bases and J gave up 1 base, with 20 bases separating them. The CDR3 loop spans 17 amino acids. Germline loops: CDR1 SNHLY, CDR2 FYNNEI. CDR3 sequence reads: CASSGPSGRSRTDTQYF. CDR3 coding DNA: TGTGCCAGCAGCGGCCCCTCGGGGAGGTCGCGCACAGATACGCAGTATTTT. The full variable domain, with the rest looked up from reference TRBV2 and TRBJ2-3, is EPEVTQTPSHQVTQMGQEVILRCVPISNHLYFYWYRQILGQKVEFLVSFYNNEISEKSEIFDDQFSVERPDGSNFTLKIRSTKLEDSAMYFCASSGPSGRSRTDTQYFGPGTRLTVL.